The clone carrying this T cell receptor (beta chain) was seen only once. What it recognizes is unknown. Deletions cut 2 bases from V and 3 bases from J, with 10 bases between. The CDR3 is 15 amino acids. Looked up from germline, CDR1 is SEHNR and CDR2 is FQNEAQ (reference sequence). The source of the sample is a study of vaccination effects on CD4 cells after COVID-19. The study, taken as a whole, reports: Only 1 of 255 vaccine-induced clones from healthy vaccinees cross-reacted with common cold coronaviruses. In the study, convalescent patients were few, and early post-infection timepoints were absent.

Expansion with viral peptide pools was applied to antigen-specific CD4+ T cells by the ViraFEST assay prior to sequencing. Once cultured for more than nine days, the cells underwent separation to obtain CD4+ T cells. None of the vaccinated had previously contracted SARS-CoV-2, and their nucleocapsid antibodies tested negative. Each culture well received approximately 2 million PBMC. These cells were then cultured in IMDM with 8.5 to 10 IU/ml IL-2 and 7.5 to 10 ug/ml peptides. Half-medium replacement with IL-2 medium occurred on days 3 and 7. Sequencing used immunoSEQ multiplex PCR; TCRdb keeps in-frame clones, though not all of them. The repertoire includes about 55,000 clones, roughly two thirds of them detected once, and around 18% sits in the top ten.

This sequence originates from a human donor who received a COVID-19 vaccine. The V call is TRBV7-9, the J call TRBJ1-4; D remains unclear. This sample comprised CD4+ T cells from PBMCs cultured with SARS-CoV-2 spike peptides, obtained before COVID-19 vaccination. The CDR3 loop reads CASSLSPGPNEKLFF. The CDR3 DNA reads TGTGCCAGCAGCTTATCCCCGGGTCCTAATGAAAAACTGTTTTTT.